Listed below are T cell receptor beta chains from one sample, sequenced in a study of identifying expanded T cells in peripheral blood. Method: immunoSEQ multiplex PCR; TCRdb's copy keeps in-frame clones and lacks some. The sample lists tens of thousands of clones; about four fifths were seen once. Sequenced input: blood. The receptors stem from a person aged 18-70 years in good health. Both conserved end residues are part of each CDR3. Clone size is not always given. Where it is, it says once, few, many or a class for expanded clones.

>once|TRBJ1-1|TRBV18
CASSPPGGELVNTEAFF
>.|TRBJ1-5|TRBV6-6
CASSSDRDWGNQPQHF
>.|TRBJ2-7|TRBV6-5
CASSSGLATYEQYF
>.|TRBJ1-1|TRBV6-1
CASSEAAGNEAFF
>.|TRBJ1-3|TRBV5-1
CASSPWTPGNTIYF
>.|TRBJ2-3|TRBV11-3
CASSVGTNTDTQYF
>.|TRBJ2-1|TRBV9
CASSVLGENEQFF
>.|TRBJ2-2|TRBV5-4
CASSAEMNTGELFF
>.|TRBJ1-4|TRBV28
CASSPGPGTDEKLFF
>.|TRBJ1-3|TRBV19
CASTDQLSGNTIYF
>.|TRBJ1-5|TRBV27
CASSPQGGRMQPQHF
>.|TRBJ2-1|TRBV30
CARSFSGSNEQFF
>.|TRBJ2-7|TRBV6-1
CASTARDRVFPYF
>.|TRBJ2-1|TRBV7-2
CASSLVHNGRSSYNEQFF
>once|TRBJ1-2|TRBV7-8
CASSLGALGYGYTF
>.|TRBJ2-2|TRBV12-5
CASGPLGRAGELFF
>.|TRBJ2-7|TRBV19
CASSIVGGIYEQYF
>.|TRBJ2-3|TRBV7-9
CASSSLGDTQYF
>.|TRBJ1-5|TRBV5-1
CASSLGGYSNQPQHF
>.|TRBJ2-5|TRBV10-1
CASSDRAERETQYF
>once|TRBJ2-3|TRBV27
CASSPWTGGFTDTQYF
>.|TRBJ2-5|TRBV5-1
CASSWDSKETQYF
>.|TRBJ1-2|TRBV11-2
CASPQIGDSRYGYTF
>medium-sized|TRBJ1-2|TRBV27
CASSTGTGVFDYTF
>.|TRBJ2-1|TRBV7-9
CASSFRREAGEQFF
>.|TRBJ2-2|TRBV7-2
CASSTGQVAGELFF
>.|TRBJ1-2|TRBV5-1
CASSSDRGLGGYTF
>.|TRBJ1-1|TRBV5-4
CASSLGGGRLTEAFF
>.|TRBJ2-3|TRBV6-5
CASSYSKLVQNTQYF
>.|TRBJ2-2|TRBV5-4
CASSLTGQGRTGELFF
>.|TRBJ1-5|TRBV11-1
CASSLTGSNQPQHF
>.|TRBJ2-7|TRBV27
CASSLHLSYEQYF
>.|TRBJ2-1|TRBV7-8
CASSSPTGGTDEQFF
>.|TRBJ2-5|TRBV6-1
CASSSGTYQETQYF
>.|TRBJ2-3|TRBV5-1
CASSLLPGQGKDTQYF
>.|TRBJ2-5|TRBV4-3
CASSQEGAQYF
>.|TRBJ2-5|TRBV6-5
CASSPEIGETQYF
>.|TRBJ1-4|TRBV21-1
CASSKFRIVRGCEKLFF
>.|TRBJ1-4|TRBV25-1
CASSEFQGAANEKLFF
>.|TRBJ1-1|TRBV5-1
CASSLLTGGSSTEAFF
>.|TRBJ1-4|TRBV30
CAWSPGTVGKEKLFF
>.|TRBJ1-1|TRBV4-1
CASSQRTGPRNTEAFF